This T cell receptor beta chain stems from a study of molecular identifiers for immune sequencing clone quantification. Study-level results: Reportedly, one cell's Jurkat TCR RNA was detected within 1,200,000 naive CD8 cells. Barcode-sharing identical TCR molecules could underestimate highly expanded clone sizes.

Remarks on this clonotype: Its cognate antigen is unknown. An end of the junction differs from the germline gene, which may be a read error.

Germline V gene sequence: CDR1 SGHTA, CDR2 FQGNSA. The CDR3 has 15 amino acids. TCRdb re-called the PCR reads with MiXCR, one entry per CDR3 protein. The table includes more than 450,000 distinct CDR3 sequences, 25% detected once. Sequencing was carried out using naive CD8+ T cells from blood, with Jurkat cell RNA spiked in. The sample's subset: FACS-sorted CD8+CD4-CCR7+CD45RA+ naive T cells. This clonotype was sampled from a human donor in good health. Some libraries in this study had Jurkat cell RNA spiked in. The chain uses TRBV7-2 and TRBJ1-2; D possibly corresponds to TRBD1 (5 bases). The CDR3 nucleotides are TGTGCCAGCAGCTTAGGAGCGGGGACGGACTATGGCTACATCTTC. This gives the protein CASSLGAGTDYGYIF.